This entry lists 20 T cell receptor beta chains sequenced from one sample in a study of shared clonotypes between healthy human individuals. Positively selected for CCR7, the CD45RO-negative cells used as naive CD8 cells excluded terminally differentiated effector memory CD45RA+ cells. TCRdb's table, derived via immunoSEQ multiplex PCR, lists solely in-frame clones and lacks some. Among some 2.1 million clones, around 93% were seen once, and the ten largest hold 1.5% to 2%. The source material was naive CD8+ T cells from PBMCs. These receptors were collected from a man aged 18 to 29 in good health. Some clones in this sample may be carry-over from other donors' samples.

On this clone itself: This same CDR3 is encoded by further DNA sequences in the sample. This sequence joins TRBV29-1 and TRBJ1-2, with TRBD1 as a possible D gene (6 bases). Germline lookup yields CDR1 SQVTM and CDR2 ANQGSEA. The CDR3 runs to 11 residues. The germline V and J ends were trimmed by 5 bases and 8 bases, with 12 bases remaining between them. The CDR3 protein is CSVKQGYGYTF. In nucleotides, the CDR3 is TGCAGCGTTAAACAGGGCTACGGCTACACCTTC.

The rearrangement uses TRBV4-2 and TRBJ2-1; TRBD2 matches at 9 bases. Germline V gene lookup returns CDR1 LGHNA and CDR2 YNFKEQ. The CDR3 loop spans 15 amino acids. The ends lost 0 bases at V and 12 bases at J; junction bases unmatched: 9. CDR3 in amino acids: CASSQDRAGGSGQFF. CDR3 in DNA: TGTGCCAGCAGCCAAGATAGGGCGGGAGGGAGCGGGCAGTTCTTC.

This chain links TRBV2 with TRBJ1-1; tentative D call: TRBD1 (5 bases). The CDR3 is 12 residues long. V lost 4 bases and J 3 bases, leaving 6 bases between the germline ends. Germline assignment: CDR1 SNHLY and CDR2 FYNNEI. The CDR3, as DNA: TGTGCCAGCAGTGCAGGGTACACTGAAGCTTTCTTT. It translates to CASSAGYTEAFF.

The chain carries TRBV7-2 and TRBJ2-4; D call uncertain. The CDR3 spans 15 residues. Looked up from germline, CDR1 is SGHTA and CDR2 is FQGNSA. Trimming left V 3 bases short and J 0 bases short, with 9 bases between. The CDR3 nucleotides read TGTGCCAGCAGCTTCTTACAGAAAGCCAAAAACATTCAGTACTTC. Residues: CASSFLQKAKNIQYF.

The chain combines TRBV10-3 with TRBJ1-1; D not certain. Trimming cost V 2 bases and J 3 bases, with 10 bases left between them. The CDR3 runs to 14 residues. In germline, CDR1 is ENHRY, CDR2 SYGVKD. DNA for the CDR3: TGTGCCATCAGTGAGCCGGCGTCTGACACTGAAGCTTTCTTT. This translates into CAISEPASDTEAFF.

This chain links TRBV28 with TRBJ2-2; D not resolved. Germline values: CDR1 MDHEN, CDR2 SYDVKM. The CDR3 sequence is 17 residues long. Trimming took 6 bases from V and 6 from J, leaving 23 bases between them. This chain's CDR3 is CASSLRRDVPGPGELFF. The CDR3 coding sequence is TGTGCCAGCAGCCTCCGTCGTGACGTCCCGGGCCCCGGGGAGCTGTTTTTT.

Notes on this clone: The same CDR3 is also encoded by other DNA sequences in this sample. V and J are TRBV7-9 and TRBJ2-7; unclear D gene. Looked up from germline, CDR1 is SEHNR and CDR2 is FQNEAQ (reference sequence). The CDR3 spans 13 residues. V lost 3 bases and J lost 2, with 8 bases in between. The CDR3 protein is CASSFGPTYEQYF. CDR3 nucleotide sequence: TGTGCCAGCAGCTTTGGACCAACCTACGAGCAGTACTTC.

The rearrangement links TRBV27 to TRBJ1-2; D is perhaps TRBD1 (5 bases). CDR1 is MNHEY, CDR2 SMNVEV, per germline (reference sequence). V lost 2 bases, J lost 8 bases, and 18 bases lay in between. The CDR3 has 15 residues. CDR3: CASSLRGRRMDGYTF. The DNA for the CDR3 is TGTGCCAGCAGTTTACGGGGCCGAAGGATGGACGGCTACACCTTC.

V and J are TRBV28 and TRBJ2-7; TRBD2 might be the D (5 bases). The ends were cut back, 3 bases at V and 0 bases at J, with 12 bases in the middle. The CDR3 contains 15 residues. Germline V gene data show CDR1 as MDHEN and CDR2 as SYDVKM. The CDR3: CASSFFGESSYEQYF. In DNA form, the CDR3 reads TGTGCCAGCAGTTTCTTCGGGGAGAGCTCCTACGAGCAGTACTTC.

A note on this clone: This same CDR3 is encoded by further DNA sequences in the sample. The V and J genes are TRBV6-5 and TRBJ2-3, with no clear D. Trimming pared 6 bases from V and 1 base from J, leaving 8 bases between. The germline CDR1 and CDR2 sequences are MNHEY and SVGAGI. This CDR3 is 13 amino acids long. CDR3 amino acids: CASRGGGTDTQYF. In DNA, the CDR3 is TGTGCCAGCAGGGGTGGTGGCACAGATACGCAGTATTTT.

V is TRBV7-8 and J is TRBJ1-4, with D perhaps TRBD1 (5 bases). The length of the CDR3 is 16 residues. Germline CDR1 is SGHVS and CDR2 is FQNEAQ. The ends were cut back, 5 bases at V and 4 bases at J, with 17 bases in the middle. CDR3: CASSPSTGLINEKLFF. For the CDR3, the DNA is TGTGCCAGCAGCCCATCCACAGGACTGATTAATGAAAAACTGTTTTTT.

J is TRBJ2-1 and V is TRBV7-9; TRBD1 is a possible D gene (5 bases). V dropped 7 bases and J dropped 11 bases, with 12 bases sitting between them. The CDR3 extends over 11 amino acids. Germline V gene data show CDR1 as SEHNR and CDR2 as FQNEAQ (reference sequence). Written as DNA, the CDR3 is TGTGCCAGCAATCCAGGGTTGCAGCAGTTCTTC. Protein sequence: CASNPGLQQFF.

The CDR3 region is CASSEAGNTEAFF. The CDR3 DNA reads as TGTGCCAGCAGTGAAGCGGGGAACACTGAAGCTTTCTTT. The chain uses TRBV25-1 and TRBJ1-1; D is unresolved. The length of the CDR3 is 13 residues. Trimming removed 2 bases at V and 1 base at J, with 5 bases between. Germline-derived CDR1 and CDR2 are MGHDK and SYGVNS.

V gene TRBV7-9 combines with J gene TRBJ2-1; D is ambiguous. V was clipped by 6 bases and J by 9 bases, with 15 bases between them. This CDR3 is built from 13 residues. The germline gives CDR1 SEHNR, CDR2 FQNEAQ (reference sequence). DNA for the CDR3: TGTGCCAGCAGTTTAATGGACGAAGGTGAGCAGTTCTTC. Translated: CASSLMDEGEQFF.

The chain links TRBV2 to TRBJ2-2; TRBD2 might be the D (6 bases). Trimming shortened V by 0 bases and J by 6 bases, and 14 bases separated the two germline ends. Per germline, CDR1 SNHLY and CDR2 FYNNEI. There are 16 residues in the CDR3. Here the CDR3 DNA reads TGTGCCAGCAGTGAAGCTTTAGTGACGGGGGCCGGGGAGCTGTTTTTT. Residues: CASSEALVTGAGELFF.

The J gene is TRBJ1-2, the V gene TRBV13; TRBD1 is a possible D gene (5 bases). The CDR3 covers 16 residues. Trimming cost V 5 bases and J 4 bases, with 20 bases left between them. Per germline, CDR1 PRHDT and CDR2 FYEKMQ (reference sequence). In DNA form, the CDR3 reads TGTGCCAGCAGCCCGGGGACGGCGCCTTCCCTCTATGGCTACACCTTC. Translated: CASSPGTAPSLYGYTF.

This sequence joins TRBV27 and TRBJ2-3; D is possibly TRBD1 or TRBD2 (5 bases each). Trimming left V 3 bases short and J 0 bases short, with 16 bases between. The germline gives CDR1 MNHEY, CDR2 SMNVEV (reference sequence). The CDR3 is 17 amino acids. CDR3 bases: TGTGCCAGCAGTTTGTATGTTGGGACGGCTAGCACAGATACGCAGTATTTT. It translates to CASSLYVGTASTDTQYF.

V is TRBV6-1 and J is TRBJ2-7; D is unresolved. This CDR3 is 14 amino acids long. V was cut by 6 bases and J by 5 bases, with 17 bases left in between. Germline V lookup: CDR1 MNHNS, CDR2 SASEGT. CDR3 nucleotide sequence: TGTGCCAGCAGACCTATGGGGTTTTCCCACGAGCAGTACTTC. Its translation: CASRPMGFSHEQYF.

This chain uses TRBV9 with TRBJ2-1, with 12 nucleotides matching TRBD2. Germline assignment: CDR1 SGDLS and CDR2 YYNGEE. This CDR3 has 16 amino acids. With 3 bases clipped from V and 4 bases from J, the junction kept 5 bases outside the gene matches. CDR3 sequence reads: CASSEGTSGPYNEQFF. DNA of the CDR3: TGTGCCAGCAGCGAGGGGACTAGCGGGCCATACAATGAGCAGTTCTTC.

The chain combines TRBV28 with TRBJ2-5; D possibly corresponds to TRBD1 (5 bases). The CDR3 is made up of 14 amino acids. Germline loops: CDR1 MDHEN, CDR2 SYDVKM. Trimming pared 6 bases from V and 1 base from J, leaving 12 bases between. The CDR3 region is CASSRRRVQETQYF. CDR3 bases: TGTGCCAGCAGCCGACGCAGGGTCCAAGAGACCCAGTACTTC.